The following is a T cell receptor beta chain sequence with its context. The clone's antigen remains unknown. The input lacks base qualities; no much larger clone sits a single base away. The cohort consisted of 600 to 750 healthy bone marrow donors. At the time of sampling, all cohort members were nominally healthy, though unrecorded immune exposures were likely present. The donor tested CMV seropositive and was one of the 289 seropositive cohort members. A peripheral blood sample was provided by each donor, and peripheral blood mononuclear cells were used for TCR beta sequencing. Genomic DNA extraction from the blood cell samples was performed with the Qiagen DNeasy Blood Extraction Kit. V is clipped by 3 bases and J by 5 bases, and the sequence between their germline boundaries is 14 bases long. The CDR3 runs 15 residues from the cysteine to the phenylalanine. Solely the CDR3 DNA is kept, with 45 bases framed from the first base. As encoded in the germline V gene, CDR1 is MGHDK while CDR2 is SYGVNS.

The data stem from a study of cytomegalovirus exposure and HLA in healthy donors (dated by TCRdb to 2016 to 2017). For context, the study as a whole: An earlier analysis of approximately 600 of the donors reported more than 250 Gb of sequence data and about 100 million unique TCR beta sequences from roughly 200 million T cells. Roughly 300 gigabases of sequencing data and 91 million or so unique TCR sequences made up an early release that covered approximately 650 HLA-typed donors. Among the roughly 400 genotyped donors, more than 70% belonged to the genetic ancestry cluster associated with self-reported Caucasian donors. The study was designed to test whether signatures of past pathogen exposure could be identified by cataloging public T cell receptors. The T cell repertoires of some 700 subjects were profiled by immunosequencing and related to cytomegalovirus serostatus. Besides the first cohort of approximately 670 subjects, a separate validation cohort made up of 120 different subjects was used. To predict cytomegalovirus infection status, the study brought together high-throughput TCR immunosequencing, statistical association of individual TCRs with disease status, and machine learning. In a later analysis, previously published TCR beta repertoires from more than 500 donors were re-analyzed and high-resolution HLA genotyping was added so that TCR occurrence patterns could be studied. Rather than using new phenotypic data, the later analysis identified candidate immune exposures from TCR beta sequences and from how often those sequences occurred across donors. To decide whether each TCR beta V gene segment behaved as functional or pseudogenic, an earlier analysis of approximately 600 of the donors relied on high-throughput TCR beta sequencing. Donor age, sex, ethnicity and CMV serostatus were compiled alongside the repertoire data. Genome-wide SNP genotypes for about 65% of the 666 donors were used in a later genetic analysis, which treated that subset as a discovery cohort. Every repertoire in the discovery cohort had been generated on one and the same sequencing platform. Class I and class II HLA loci were covered by the typing at four-digit resolution. The number of donors typed differed by locus, with roughly 629-640 for A, B, C, DRB1 and DQB1, over 500 for DQA1, nearly 610 for DPA1, and some 440 for DPB1. Roughly 5 DR-DQ haplotypes were handled as single units for association and clustering because linkage in the cohort was strong. Among roughly 370 genotyped donors of the cohort, an average of 235,054 unique TCR beta nucleotide sequences were sequenced per donor, around 18% of them non-productive.

The receptor library was made with the immunoSEQ multiplex PCR assay. For the multiplex PCR, a mixture combining 60 forward primers for TCR Vbeta segments and 13 reverse primers for TCR Jbeta segments was used. The CDR3 region of rearranged TCR beta genes was amplified from genomic DNA with a multiplex PCR assay. Amplified TCR beta libraries were sequenced as 87-base-pair reads on the Illumina HiSeq System. The original pipeline was this. A later analysis counted tens of millions of unique TCR beta chains across the 550 to 800 repertoires, and some 11 million of these chains were shared by at least two donors. A nearest-neighbor algorithm error-corrected the raw reads and collapsed the reads into unique sequences, merging closely related sequences to remove PCR and sequencing errors. Alignment of CDR3 sequences to IMGT reference sequences was used to assign V, D and J gene segments. For a sequence to be retained, a match of at least six nucleotides to both a V gene segment and a J gene segment was required. A rearrangement counted as productive if the CDR3 had no stop codons and remained in frame with V and J, and every other rearrangement counted as non-productive. Following IMGT convention, CDR3 was defined as the stretch from the second conserved V-encoded cysteine up to the conserved J-encoded phenylalanine. The earlier analysis of a few hundred of the donors excluded any sequence lacking an unambiguous match to a single V gene segment. An earlier analysis of a few hundred of the donors classified V segments as functional when productive rearrangements were above 56.7% and as segregating when the standard deviation between donors was above 5%. To diagnose cytomegalovirus status from the catalog of TCR beta chain sequences, a statistical classification framework was built. V and J gene assignment, in a later analysis, came from comparing TCR nucleotide sequences with IMGT/GENE-DB human TR gene sequences. Using the TCRdist pipeline, a later analysis assigned CDR3 sequences along with most-parsimonious VDJ recombination scenarios. In a later analysis, each TCR beta chain was defined by its CDR3 amino acid sequence together with its V-gene family, and reads without a unique V-gene family were excluded. A later analysis removed roughly 590 highly shared, low-generation-probability nucleotide sequences to deal with suspected cross-contamination and a sequencing artifact. A later analysis calculated a clonal expansion index for each public chain from normalized within-repertoire ranks of inferred template counts. In a later analysis, generation probabilities were computed using a VDJ recombination model fitted to out-of-frame rearrangements, and the results were checked against IGoR. A later analysis scored TCR-TCR, TCR-HLA and TCR-CMV co-occurrence with hypergeometric tests, applying a repertoire-size bias correction to TCR pairs. A later analysis estimated false discovery rates by permuting HLA or CMV assignments 20 times. In a later analysis, co-occurring TCRs were grouped with DBSCAN, and TCRdist sequence similarity was added when clustering was performed within HLA-allele-positive subsets. Co-occurrence clustering excluded repertoires with fewer than 30,000 or more than 120,000 public chains, plus five with anomalous nucleotide sharing. TCRdb obtained this table from immuneACCESS and retained in-frame rearrangements with V and J assigned. These tables miss some clones; where compared with another copy, unresolved V genes account for less than half of the shortfall, and the remainder is unexplained. D and trimming come from the DNA, and the V and J calls and clone size come from that table. Recorded for this sample are around 160,000 clones; roughly 80% of them occurred a single time. Around 6.7% of the sample is in the top ten clones.

General conclusions and limits of the study: About 17 rarely observed V segments, including chromosome 9 orphons, were excluded from the earlier analysis of just under 600 of the donors because counts were too low. In both the original and validation cohorts, the classifier was reported to diagnose cytomegalovirus status with high specificity and sensitivity. A later analysis found that most CMV-associated TCR beta chains appeared HLA-restricted, with HLA associations seemingly driven largely by CMV exposure. In a later analysis, several top co-occurrence clusters were reported to appear linked to parvovirus B19, influenza, CMV and Epstein-Barr virus. In this cohort, only TCR beta chains were sequenced, and detectable features were limited by the absence of alpha or paired-chain data. In a later analysis, HLA-associated TCR beta chains showed more clonal expansion and lower generation probabilities than non-associated chains that were equally common. While some public TCRs were present in many individuals, most TCR sequences turned up only very rarely across donors. Correlated functional status among segregating V segments might be attributable to linkage disequilibrium, but an unknown experimental factor could not be ruled out. Compared with the approximately 670-donor mean, donors in an Asian-associated ancestry cluster had fewer N-insertions in productive TCRs, according to a later genetic analysis. Some IMGT-functional V segments, including TRBV6-2 and TRBV6-3, could not be told apart with the 87-base-pair reads, so those segments were excluded. In the study, around 150 TCR beta chains were listed as associated with cytomegalovirus. It was suggested by the authors that the approach could potentially be generalized to other disease states and immunological phenotypes. When HLA alleles, especially DR and DQ, strongly co-occurred, attributing TCR associations to individual alleles was difficult. For the cohort, immune exposure information was limited to CMV serostatus. A cluster of highly shared sequence variants was judged likely to be a technical artifact of the sequencing pipeline. A further reported finding was that TCR beta sequences accurately predicted the HLA-A and HLA-B alleles for most subjects in the first cohort. In an earlier analysis of some 550 of the donors, most TCR beta V segments were observed in productive rearrangements about 87% or about 30% of the time, broadly matching IMGT annotations. Three of the identified cytomegalovirus-associated TCR beta chains were confirmed in vitro to be specific for cytomegalovirus antigens. Specific HLA alleles were associated with 18,000 or so TCR beta sequences at a false discovery rate of 0.05 in a later analysis. Sequencing depth was assumed to be roughly uniform across donors in the presence/absence analyses, though that assumption may not hold. In a later analysis, the rate of TCR association differed among HLA loci, with DRB1 alleles having the most associated TCRs and HLA-C alleles having the fewest. A later genetic analysis associated a missense DCLRE1C variant with V-gene and J-gene trimming of TCR beta chains, and an independent cohort replicated the association. Because some donors lacked HLA typing at each locus, the association tests relied only on the typed subset.

The sequence was collected from a woman aged 35 to 49 in good health and CMV-seropositive. Sequenced input: PBMCs. The sequence links TRBV25-1 to TRBJ1-5, with a weak D call of TRBD1 (5 bases match). For the CDR3, the sequence is CASSDTRWGDQPQHF. The DNA is as follows: TGTGCCAGCAGTGATACGCGGTGGGGGGATCAGCCCCAGCATTTT.